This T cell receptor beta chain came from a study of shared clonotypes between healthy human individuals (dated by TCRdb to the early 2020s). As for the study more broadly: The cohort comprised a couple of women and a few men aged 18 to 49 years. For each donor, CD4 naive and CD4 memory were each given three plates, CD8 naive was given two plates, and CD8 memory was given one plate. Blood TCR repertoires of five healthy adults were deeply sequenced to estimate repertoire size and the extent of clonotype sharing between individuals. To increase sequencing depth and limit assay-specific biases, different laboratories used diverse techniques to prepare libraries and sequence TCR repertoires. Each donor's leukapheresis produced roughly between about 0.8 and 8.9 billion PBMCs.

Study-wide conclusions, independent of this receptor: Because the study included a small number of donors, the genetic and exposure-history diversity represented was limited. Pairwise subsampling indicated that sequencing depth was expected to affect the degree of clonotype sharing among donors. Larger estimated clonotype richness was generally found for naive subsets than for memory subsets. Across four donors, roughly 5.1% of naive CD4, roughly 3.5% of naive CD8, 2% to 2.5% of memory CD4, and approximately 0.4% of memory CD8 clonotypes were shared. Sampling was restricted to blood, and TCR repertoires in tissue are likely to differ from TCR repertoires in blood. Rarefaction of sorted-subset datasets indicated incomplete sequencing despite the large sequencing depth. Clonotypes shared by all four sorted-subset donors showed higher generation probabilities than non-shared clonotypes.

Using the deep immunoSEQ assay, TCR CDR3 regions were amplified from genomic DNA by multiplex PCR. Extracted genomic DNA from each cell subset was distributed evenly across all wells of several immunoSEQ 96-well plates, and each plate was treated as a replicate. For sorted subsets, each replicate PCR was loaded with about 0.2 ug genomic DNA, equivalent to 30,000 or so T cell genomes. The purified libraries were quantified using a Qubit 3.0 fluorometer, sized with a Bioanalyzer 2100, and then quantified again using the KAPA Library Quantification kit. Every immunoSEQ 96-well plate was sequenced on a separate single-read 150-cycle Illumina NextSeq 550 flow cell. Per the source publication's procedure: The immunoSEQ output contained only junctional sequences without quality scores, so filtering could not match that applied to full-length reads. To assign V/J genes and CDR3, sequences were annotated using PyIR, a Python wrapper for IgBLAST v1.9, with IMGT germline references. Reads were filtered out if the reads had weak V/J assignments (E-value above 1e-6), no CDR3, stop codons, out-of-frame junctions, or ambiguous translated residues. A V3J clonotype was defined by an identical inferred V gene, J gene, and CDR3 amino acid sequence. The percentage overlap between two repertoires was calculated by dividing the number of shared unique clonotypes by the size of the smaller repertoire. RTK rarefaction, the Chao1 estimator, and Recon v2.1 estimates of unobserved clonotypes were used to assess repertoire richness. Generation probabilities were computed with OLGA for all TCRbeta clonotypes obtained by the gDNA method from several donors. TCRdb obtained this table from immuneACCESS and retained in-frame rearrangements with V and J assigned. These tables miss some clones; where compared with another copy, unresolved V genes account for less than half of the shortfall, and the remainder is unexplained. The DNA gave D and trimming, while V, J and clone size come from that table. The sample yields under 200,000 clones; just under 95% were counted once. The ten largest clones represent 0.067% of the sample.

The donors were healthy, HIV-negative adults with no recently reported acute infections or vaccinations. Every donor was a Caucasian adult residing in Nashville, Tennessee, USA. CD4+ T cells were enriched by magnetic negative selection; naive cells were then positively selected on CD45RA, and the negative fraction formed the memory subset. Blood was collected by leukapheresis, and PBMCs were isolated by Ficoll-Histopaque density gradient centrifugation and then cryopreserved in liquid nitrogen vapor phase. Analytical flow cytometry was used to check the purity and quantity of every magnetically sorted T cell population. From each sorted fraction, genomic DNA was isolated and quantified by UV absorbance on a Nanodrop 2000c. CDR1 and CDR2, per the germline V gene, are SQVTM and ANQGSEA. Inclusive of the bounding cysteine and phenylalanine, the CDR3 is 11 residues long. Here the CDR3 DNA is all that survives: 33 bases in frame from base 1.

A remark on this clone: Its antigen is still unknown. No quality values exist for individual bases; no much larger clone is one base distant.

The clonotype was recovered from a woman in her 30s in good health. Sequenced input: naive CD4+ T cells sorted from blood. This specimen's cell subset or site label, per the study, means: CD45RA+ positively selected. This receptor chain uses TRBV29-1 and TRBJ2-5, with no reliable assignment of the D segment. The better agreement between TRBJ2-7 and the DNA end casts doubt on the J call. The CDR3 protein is CSVEVSYEQYF. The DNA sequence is TGCAGCGTTGAAGTATCCTACGAGCAGTACTTC.